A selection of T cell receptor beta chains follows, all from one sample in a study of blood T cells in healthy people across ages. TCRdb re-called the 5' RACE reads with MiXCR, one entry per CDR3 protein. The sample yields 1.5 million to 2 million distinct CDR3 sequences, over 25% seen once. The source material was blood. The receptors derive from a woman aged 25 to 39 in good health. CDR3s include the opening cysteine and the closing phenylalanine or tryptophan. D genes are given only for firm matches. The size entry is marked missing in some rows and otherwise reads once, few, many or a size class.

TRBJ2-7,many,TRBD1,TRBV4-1,CASSQPGQQYEQYF,TGCGCCAGCAGCCAGCCGGGACAGCAATACGAGCAGTACTTC
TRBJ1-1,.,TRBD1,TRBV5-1,CASSSDRAQRTLNTEAFF,TGCGCCAGCAGCTCCGACAGGGCCCAAAGAACGCTGAACACTGAAGCTTTCTTT
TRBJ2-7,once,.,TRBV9,CASSVVVQSEQYF,TGTGCCAGCAGCGTAGTGGTCCAGTCGGAGCAGTACTTC
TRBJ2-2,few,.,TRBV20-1,CSAREGRQNRELFF,TGCAGTGCTAGAGAGGGACGGCAAAACAGGGAGCTGTTTTTT
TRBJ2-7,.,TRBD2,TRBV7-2,CASSPGTSGYSSYEQYF,TGTGCCAGCAGCCCGGGGACTAGCGGGTACAGCTCCTACGAGCAGTACTTC
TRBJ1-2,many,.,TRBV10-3,CAISETGWDYGYTF,TGTGCCATCAGTGAGACAGGTTGGGACTATGGCTACACCTTC
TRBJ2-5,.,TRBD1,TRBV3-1,CASGRLQGAETQYF,TGTGCCAGCGGCAGACTACAGGGGGCAGAGACCCAGTACTTC
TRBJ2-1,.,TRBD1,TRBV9,CASSVETGPYNEQFF,TGTGCCAGCAGCGTAGAGACAGGGCCCTACAATGAGCAGTTCTTC
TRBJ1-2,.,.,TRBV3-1,CASSHTDGYTF,TGTGCCAGCAGCCATACTGATGGCTACACCTTC
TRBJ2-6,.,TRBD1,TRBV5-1,CASSHQGAGANVPTF,TGCGCCAGCAGCCATCAGGGGGCTGGGGCCAACGTCCCGACTTTC
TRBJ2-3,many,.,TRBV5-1,CASSLRGHTDTQYF,TGCGCCAGCAGCTTGAGGGGTCACACAGATACGCAGTATTTT
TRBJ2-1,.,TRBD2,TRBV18,CASSRLAGGRNERFF,TGTGCCAGCTCCCGACTAGCGGGAGGGAGGAATGAGCGGTTCTTC
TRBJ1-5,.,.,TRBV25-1,CASSECLGVGAGNQPQHF,TGTGCCAGCAGTGAATGTCTCGGTGTAGGGGCAGGCAATCAGCCCCAGCATTTT
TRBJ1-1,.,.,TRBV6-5,CASSYTSGEAFF,TGTGCCAGCAGTTACACGTCGGGGGAAGCTTTCTTT
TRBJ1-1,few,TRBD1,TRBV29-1,CSVGRTGTGEAFF,TGCAGCGTGGGTCGGACAGGGACGGGTGAAGCTTTCTTT
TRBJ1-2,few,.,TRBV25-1,CASSDTTGQEGYTF,TGTGCCAGCAGTGACACCACCGGGCAAGAAGGCTACACCTTC
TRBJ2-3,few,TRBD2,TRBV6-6,CASSYVGGRPGDTQYF,TGTGCCAGCAGTTACGTAGGCGGGAGGCCTGGAGATACGCAGTATTTT
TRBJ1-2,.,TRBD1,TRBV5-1,CASSVDREDGYTF,TGCGCCAGCAGCGTGGACAGGGAAGATGGCTACACCTTC
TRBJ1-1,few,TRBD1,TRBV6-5,CASSYLDRGTEAFF,TGTGCCAGCAGTTACCTCGACAGGGGCACTGAAGCTTTCTTT
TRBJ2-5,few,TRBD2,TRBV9,CASSVGGTSGAPQYF,TGTGCCAGCAGCGTAGGAGGGACTAGCGGGGCGCCGCAGTACTTC
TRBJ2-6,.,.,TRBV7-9,CAGRVVSGANARTF,TGTGCCGGCAGGGTAGTCTCTGGGGCCAACGCCCGGACTTTC
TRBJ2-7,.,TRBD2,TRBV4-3,CASSPGLAACEQYF,TGCGCCAGCAGCCCAGGACTAGCGGCCTGCGAGCAGTACTTC
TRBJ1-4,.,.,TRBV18,CASSPRQFATNEKLFF,TGTGCCAGCTCACCGAGGCAGTTCGCAACTAATGAAAAACTGTTTTTT
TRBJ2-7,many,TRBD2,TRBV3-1,CASSARGAGIYEQYF,TGTGCCAGCAGCGCTAGGGGAGCGGGAATCTACGAGCAGTACTTC
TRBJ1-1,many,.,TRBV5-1,CASSLEGAYTTEAFF,TGCGCCAGCAGCTTGGAGGGAGCTTATACCACTGAAGCTTTCTTT
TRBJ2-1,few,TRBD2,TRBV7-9,CASSGRLAGGTYEQFF,TGTGCCAGCAGCGGCCGACTAGCGGGGGGTACGTATGAGCAGTTCTTC
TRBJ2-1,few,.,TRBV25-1,CASGSSSGNEQFF,TGTGCCAGCGGGTCCTCGAGCGGCAATGAGCAGTTCTTC
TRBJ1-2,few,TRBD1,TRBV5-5,CASSGTGVSIGGYTF,TGTGCCAGCTCCGGGACAGGGGTATCTATTGGAGGCTACACCTTC
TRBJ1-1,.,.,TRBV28,CASQLGHWGTEAFF,TGTGCCAGCCAGCTAGGACATTGGGGGACTGAAGCTTTCTTT
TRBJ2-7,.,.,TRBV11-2,CASSSYPYEQYF,TGTGCCAGCAGCTCGTACCCCTACGAGCAGTACTTC
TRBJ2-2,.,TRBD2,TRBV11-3,CASSLSGSRTGELFF,TGTGCCAGCAGCCTTAGCGGGAGTCGCACCGGGGAGCTGTTTTTT